Presented here are 17 T cell receptor beta chains from one specimen sequenced in a study of technical replicates of blood from several donors. Only in-frame clones appear in the TCRdb table, and some are missing; sequencing was by immunoSEQ multiplex PCR. The data show 87,000 or so clones, with over 90% seen just once and roughly 0.34% held by the top ten. Sample: T cells isolated from PBMCs. The receptors originated from a human donor in good health.

In its sample, this clone was seen a few times. The chain has TRBV12-5 and TRBJ1-3; no clear D. The germline V gene has CDR1 LGHNT and CDR2 FRNRAP. This CDR3 has 15 residues. Trimming left V 0 bases short and J 0 bases short, with 6 bases between. The CDR3: CASGLVQLSGNTIYF. CDR3 DNA sequence: TGTGCTAGTGGTTTGGTACAGCTCTCTGGAAACACCATATATTTT.

V gene TRBV1 combines with J gene TRBJ1-4. TRBV1 is flagged as a pseudogene. The CDR3 extends over 13 amino acids. In DNA, the CDR3 is TGCACCAGCAGCCAAGGGGGGGATGAAAAACTGTTTTTT. Protein: CTSSQGGDEKLFF.

J is TRBJ2-3 and V is TRBV13, with D maybe TRBD2 (6 bases). V was trimmed by 5 bases and J by 3 bases, leaving 18 bases between them. Germline-derived CDR1 and CDR2 are PRHDT and FYEKMQ (reference sequence). The CDR3 extends over 16 amino acids. Here the CDR3 reads CASSMGLAGPTDTQYF. The CDR3, as DNA: TGTGCCAGCAGCATGGGACTGGCGGGACCGACAGATACGCAGTATTTT.

The V gene is TRBV27, the J gene TRBJ2-7, with 8 bases fitting TRBD1. V dropped 6 bases and J dropped 0; count of bases not matched to a gene: 4. The CDR3 runs 14 residues. Germline CDR1 and CDR2: MNHEY and SMNVEV (reference sequence). Here the CDR3 reads CASRDRGSSYEQYF. The CDR3 DNA sequence: TGTGCCAGCAGAGACAGGGGTAGCTCCTACGAGCAGTACTTC.

This chain connects TRBV7-3 to TRBJ2-1, with D possibly matching TRBD2 (6 bases). Trimming left V 5 bases short and J 6 bases short, with 17 bases between. The germline CDR1 and CDR2 sequences are SGHTA and FQGTGA. The CDR3 is made up of 15 amino acids. CDR3 nucleotides: TGTGCCAGCAGCCGATCGGGAGCTGAAATCAATGAGCAGTTCTTC. As protein: CASSRSGAEINEQFF.

The rearrangement links TRBV5-1 to TRBJ2-2; 8 nucleotides match TRBD1. J gave up 7 bases and V 0 bases, and 11 bases lay outside the gene matches. Germline V CDR1 and CDR2: SGHRS, YFSETQ. The CDR3 contains 17 residues. The DNA of the CDR3 is TGCGCCAGCAGCTTGGCAGGGCAGGGGGCGCCAATCGGGGAGCTGTTTTTT. Encoded protein: CASSLAGQGAPIGELFF.

The genes are TRBV12-5 and TRBJ2-5; 11 bases map to TRBD2. J was trimmed by 1 base and V by 0 bases; bases with no gene match: 4. The CDR3 is 17 amino acids. Germline V gene lookup returns CDR1 LGHNT and CDR2 FRNRAP. As DNA, the CDR3 is TGTGCTAGTGGTTTGGTACGAGGACTAGCGGGCCAAGAGACCCAGTACTTC. Translation gives CASGLVRGLAGQETQYF.

DNA of the CDR3: TGTGCCAGTAGTGGGGCAGCCTATAGCAATCAGCCCCAGCATTTT. It specifies CASSGAAYSNQPQHF. The chain employs TRBV19 and TRBJ1-5; TRBD1 is a possible D gene (5 bases). CDR1 and CDR2 (germline): LNHDA, SQIVND (reference sequence). Trimming removed 5 bases from V and 0 bases from J, with 11 bases in between. The CDR3 totals 15 residues.

The chain combines TRBV19 with TRBJ2-1, with D possibly TRBD2 on 5 matching bases. The CDR3 length is 15 residues. Trimming pared 7 bases from V and 7 bases from J, leaving 20 bases between. From germline, CDR1 is LNHDA and CDR2 SQIVND (reference sequence). For the CDR3, the DNA is TGTGCCAGTACCATTAGTGAGGGAGTCAGGAATGAGCAGTTCTTC. It yields the protein CASTISEGVRNEQFF.

The V call is TRBV28, the J call TRBJ2-7; 16 nucleotides align to TRBD2. The CDR3 loop spans 16 amino acids. The V gene end was trimmed by 2 bases and the J gene end by 7 bases; junction bases not matched to a gene: 5. CDR1 MDHEN and CDR2 SYDVKM come from the germline V gene. The CDR3 loop is CASSLGTSGRGGEQYF. Here the CDR3 DNA reads TGTGCCAGCAGTTTAGGGACTAGCGGGAGGGGGGGGGAGCAGTACTTC.

The J gene is TRBJ2-7, the V gene TRBV9; 7 bases match TRBD2. V lost 0 bases and J lost 2; bases outside the gene matches: 2. CDR1 and CDR2 from the germline V gene are SGDLS and YYNGEE. The CDR3 is 14 residues long. The CDR3 DNA sequence: TGTGCCAGCAGCGTAGCGGGAGGTACCTACGAGCAGTACTTC. Translation: CASSVAGGTYEQYF.

The chain recombines TRBV23-1 with TRBJ1-2, with TRBD1 matching 7 bases. TRBV23-1 is an ORF for which the function is uncertain. The CDR3 runs 14 residues. Trimming took 4 bases from V and 4 from J; bases not matched to a gene: 6. The CDR3 DNA sequence: TGCGCCAGCAGTCCCTACGACAGGGCCTATGGCTACACCTTC. The encoded protein is CASSPYDRAYGYTF.

The chain uses TRBV6-4 and TRBJ2-5, with 7 bases identical to TRBD2. Germline CDR1 is MRHNA and CDR2 is SNTAGT. The CDR3 has 15 residues. V shed 3 bases and J 5 bases; nucleotides not matched to a gene: 9. CDR3 DNA: TGTGCCAGCAGTGAATCTAGCGGAGGGGCGGAGACCCAGTACTTC. Its protein is CASSESSGGAETQYF.

The chain employs TRBV9 and TRBJ2-7, with 8 bases that match TRBD2. V lost 0 bases and J lost 2; bases outside the gene matches: 4. Germline assignment: CDR1 SGDLS and CDR2 YYNGEE. The CDR3 runs to 15 residues. The CDR3 sequence: CASSVGLAGTYEQYF. CDR3 nucleotides: TGTGCCAGCAGCGTAGGTCTAGCGGGTACCTACGAGCAGTACTTC.

This rearrangement joins TRBV2 to TRBJ2-7, with D possibly TRBD1 on 5 matching bases. The V and J ends lost 7 bases and 2 bases respectively, with 15 bases between them. CDR3 size: 14 residues. Per the germline V gene, CDR1 is SNHLY and CDR2 is FYNNEI. CDR3: CASINPRVAYEQYF. In DNA, the CDR3 is TGTGCCAGCATTAACCCCAGGGTCGCCTACGAGCAGTACTTC.

The V and J genes are TRBV9 and TRBJ2-3; 11 bases match TRBD2. The germline CDR1 and CDR2 sequences are SGDLS and YYNGEE. V was pared by 4 bases and J by 1 base, with 8 bases of the junction left unmatched. The CDR3 covers 17 residues. In DNA form, the CDR3 reads TGTGCCAGCAGCCCAGTACTAGCGGGAGTTGGCACAGATACGCAGTATTTT. It specifies CASSPVLAGVGTDTQYF.

Note on this clone: It is unclear where the CDR3 begins or ends on the DNA, so no DNA is shown, and the CDR3 is as TCRdb lists it. The chain has TRBV14 and TRBJ2-5; the table's D gene call, TRBD2, was not cross checked with the DNA. The germline V gene has CDR1 SGHDN and CDR2 FVKESK. Termini included, the CDR3 measures 17 amino acids. CDR3 sequence: CASSQDRGGLERETQYF.